A single T cell receptor (beta chain) is shown here with its context. The sample is drawn from a study of a mutant IDH1 vaccine in newly diagnosed glioma. Turning to the study itself: Among treated patients, around 60% were male and 37.5% female, and mean age was approximately 40 years. Standard pretreatment was either radiotherapy, temozolomide, or, for most, radiochemotherapy with temozolomide.

Sequencing was performed with immunoSEQ multiplex PCR; in TCRdb, only in-frame clones are kept and a portion is missing. In the table there are more than 80,000 clones, about four fifths of which are singletons. Time point reported: baseline, week 1 (first vaccination visit). Treatment defined: pre-vaccination baseline after standard-of-care therapy. New IDH1-mutant, ATRX-lost WHO grade 3 or 4 astrocytomas occurred in donors. The germline V gene has CDR1 SGHRS and CDR2 YFSETQ. The CDR3 is 14 amino acids. The junction had 3 bases not matched to a gene; V was cut back by 2 bases and J by 2 bases. This chain uses TRBV5-1 with TRBJ2-7; 8 nucleotides agree with TRBD1. The receptor was derived from a woman aged 45-59 years with glioma. This specimen consisted of PBMCs, obtained from a glioma patient treated with radiotherapy, temozolomide or both. The CDR3, as DNA: TGCGCCAGCAGCTTCGGGACAGGAACCTACGAGCAGTACTTC. Amino acids: CASSFGTGTYEQYF.